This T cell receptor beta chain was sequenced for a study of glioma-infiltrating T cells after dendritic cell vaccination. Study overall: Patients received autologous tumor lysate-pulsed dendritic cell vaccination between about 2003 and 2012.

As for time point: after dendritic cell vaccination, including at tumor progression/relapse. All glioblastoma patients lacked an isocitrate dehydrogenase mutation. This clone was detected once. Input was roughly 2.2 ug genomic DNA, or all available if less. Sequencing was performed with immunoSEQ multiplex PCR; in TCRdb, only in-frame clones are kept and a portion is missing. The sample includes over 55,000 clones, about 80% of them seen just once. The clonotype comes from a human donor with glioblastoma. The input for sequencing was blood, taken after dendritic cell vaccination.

In DNA form, the CDR3 reads TGTGCCAGCACCCGGGACAGGGAAGGTCGCGGGGAGCTGTTTTTT. Translating gives CASTRDREGRGELFF. The chain employs TRBV6-5 and TRBJ2-2, with 9 bases matching TRBD1. Germline V gene sequence: CDR1 MNHEY, CDR2 SVGAGI. This CDR3 has 15 amino acids. Trimming removed 7 bases from V and 7 bases from J; junction bases left unmatched: 10.